The rows below give T cell receptor beta chains drawn from one sample of a study of neurological immune-mediated disorders. TCRdb re-derived calls from the 5' RACE reads in MiXCR, one entry per CDR3 protein. The sample contains around 55,000 distinct CDR3 sequences, under 4.5% of which appear only once. The sequenced sample was CD4+ T cells from blood. The receptor source for this set is a woman in her thirties or forties with multiple sclerosis. CDR3s include the opening cysteine and the closing phenylalanine or tryptophan. Size tells how often a clone was seen, or its class if it is expanded.

CDR3aa,v_gene,abundance
CASRRIGNEQFF,TRBV12-3/TRBV12-4,many
CASSLGGFYEQYF,TRBV5-1,many
CSATDRGEKETQYF,TRBV20-1,many
CASSLRHCGGWNEQFF,TRBV7-9,once
CASSPIGGAIEQFF,TRBV18,many
CASRTTVGPSYEQYF,TRBV6-5,many
CASSSYGGPTQYF,TRBV7-2,many
CASSSSPSTEAFF,TRBV5-5,many
CASSQVGRASQEQFF,TRBV14,many
CASSPLGGSYNEQFF,TRBV2,many
CATHRQGSSTDTQYF,TRBV10-3,many
CASSLDSSGGSTDTQYF,TRBV11-2,many
CAIKGTSGRQETQYF,TRBV10-3,once
CASSTYSGNTIYF,TRBV6-5,many
CSGSRGGGNYGYTF,TRBV20-1,many
CASSRGQGLSYEQYF,TRBV7-2,many
CATEAETQYF,TRBV6-2/TRBV6-3,many
CSARARRQLTPRVTYNEQFF,TRBV20-1,many
CASSGGLPYEQYF,TRBV7-8,many
CATSDPRAGDTEAFF,TRBV24-1,many
CASSLGGISYEQYF,TRBV7-2,many
CATSDFAGTEAFF,TRBV24-1,many
CASSLYREGEQFF,TRBV27,many
CSARVGSGEEKLFF,TRBV20-1,many
CASGADSYEQYF,TRBV5-1,many
CAISGDRVGVENIQYF,TRBV10-3,many
CSAKDGGTWNTEAFF,TRBV20-1,many
CASSARAGDSFYGYTF,TRBV6-1,many